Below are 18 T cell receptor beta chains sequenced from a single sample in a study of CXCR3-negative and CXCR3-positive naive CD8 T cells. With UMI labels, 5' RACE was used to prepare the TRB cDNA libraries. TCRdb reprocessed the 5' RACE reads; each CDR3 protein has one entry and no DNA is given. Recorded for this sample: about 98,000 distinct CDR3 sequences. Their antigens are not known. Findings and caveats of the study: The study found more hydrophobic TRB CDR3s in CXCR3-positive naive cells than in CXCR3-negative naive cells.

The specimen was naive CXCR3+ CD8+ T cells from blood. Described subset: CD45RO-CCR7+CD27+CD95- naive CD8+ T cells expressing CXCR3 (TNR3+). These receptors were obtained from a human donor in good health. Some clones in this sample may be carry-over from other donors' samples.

CDR3 sequence reads: CAWSLAGSTDTQYF. The chain uses TRBV30 and TRBJ2-3; TCRdb reports TRBD2, a call that lacks DNA to check it against. This CDR3 has 14 residues. Germline V CDR1 and CDR2: GTSNPN, SVGIG (reference sequence).

This chain's CDR3 is CASSSPGDQETQYF. The rearrangement joins TRBV12-3 or TRBV12-4 to TRBJ2-5; TCRdb proposes TRBD1, but this gene call is untestable without DNA. The CDR3 spans 14 residues.

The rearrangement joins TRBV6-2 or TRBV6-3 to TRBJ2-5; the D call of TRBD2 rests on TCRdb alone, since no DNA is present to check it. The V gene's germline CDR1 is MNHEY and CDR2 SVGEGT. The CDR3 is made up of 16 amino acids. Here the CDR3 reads CASSPSDSGGTRTQYF.

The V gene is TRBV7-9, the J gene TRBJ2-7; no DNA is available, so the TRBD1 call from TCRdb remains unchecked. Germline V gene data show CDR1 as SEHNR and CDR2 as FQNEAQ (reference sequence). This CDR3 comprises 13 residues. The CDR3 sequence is CASSFGAWDEQYF.

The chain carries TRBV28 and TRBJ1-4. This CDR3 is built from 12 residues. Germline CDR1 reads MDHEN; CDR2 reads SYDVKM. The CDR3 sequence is CASSLDNEKLFF.

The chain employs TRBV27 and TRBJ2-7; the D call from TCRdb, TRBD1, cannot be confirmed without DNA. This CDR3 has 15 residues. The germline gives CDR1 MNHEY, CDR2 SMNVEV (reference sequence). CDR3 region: CASRIFGAGPYEQYF.

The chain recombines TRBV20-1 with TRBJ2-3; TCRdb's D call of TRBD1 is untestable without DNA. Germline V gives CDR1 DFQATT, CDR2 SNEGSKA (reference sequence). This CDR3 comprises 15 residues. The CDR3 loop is CSAKDRQDPPDTQYF.

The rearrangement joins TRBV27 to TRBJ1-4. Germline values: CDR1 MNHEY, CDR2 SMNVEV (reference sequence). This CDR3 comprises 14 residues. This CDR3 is CASTSGRTLEKLFF.

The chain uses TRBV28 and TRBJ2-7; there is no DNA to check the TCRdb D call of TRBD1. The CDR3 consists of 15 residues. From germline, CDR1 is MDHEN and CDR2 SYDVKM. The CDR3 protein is CASSEGQVLFYEQYF.

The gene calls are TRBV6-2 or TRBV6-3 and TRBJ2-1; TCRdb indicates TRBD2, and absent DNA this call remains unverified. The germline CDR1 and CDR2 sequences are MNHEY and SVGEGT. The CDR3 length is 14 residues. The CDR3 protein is CASSPPSSYNEQFF.

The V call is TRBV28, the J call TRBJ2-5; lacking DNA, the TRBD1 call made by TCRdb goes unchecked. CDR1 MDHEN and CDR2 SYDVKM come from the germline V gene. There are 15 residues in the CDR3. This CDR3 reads CASSPLVGIQETQYF. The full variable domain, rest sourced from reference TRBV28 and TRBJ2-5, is DVKVTQSSRYLVKRTGEKVFLECVQDMDHENMFWYRQDPGLGLRLIYFSYDVKMKEKGDIPEGYSVSREKKERFSLILESASTNQTSMYLCASSPLVGIQETQYFGPGTRLLVL.

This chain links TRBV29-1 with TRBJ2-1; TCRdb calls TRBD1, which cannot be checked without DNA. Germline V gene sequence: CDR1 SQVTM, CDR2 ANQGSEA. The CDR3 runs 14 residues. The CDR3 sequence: CSVRARDNYNEQFF.

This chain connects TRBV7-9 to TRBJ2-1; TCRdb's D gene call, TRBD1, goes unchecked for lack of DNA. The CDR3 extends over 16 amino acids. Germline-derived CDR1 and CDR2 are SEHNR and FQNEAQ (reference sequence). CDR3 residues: CASSPLGTGSYNEQFF.

CDR3 sequence reads: CASSLLSGGSSYEQYF. The chain employs TRBV7-6 and TRBJ2-7; TCRdb indicates TRBD2, and absent DNA this call remains unverified. The CDR3 covers 16 residues. The germline gives CDR1 SGHVS, CDR2 FNYEAQ. Looking up the rest from reference TRBV7-6 and TRBJ2-7 gives the full variable domain: GAGVSQSPRYKVTKRGQDVALRCDPISGHVSLYWYRQALGQGPEFLTYFNYEAQQDKSGLPNDRFSAERPEGSISTLTIQRTEQRDSAMYRCASSLLSGGSSYEQYFGPGTRLTVT.

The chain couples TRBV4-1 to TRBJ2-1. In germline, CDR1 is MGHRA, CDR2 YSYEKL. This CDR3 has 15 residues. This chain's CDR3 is CASSQVGDAYNEQFF.

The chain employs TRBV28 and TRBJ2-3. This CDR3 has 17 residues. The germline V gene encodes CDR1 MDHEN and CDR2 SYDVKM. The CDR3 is CASSPVGVGAGTDTQYF.

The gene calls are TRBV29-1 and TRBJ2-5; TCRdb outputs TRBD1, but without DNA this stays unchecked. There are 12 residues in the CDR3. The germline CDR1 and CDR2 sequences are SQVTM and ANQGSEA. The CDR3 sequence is CSVVDSYETQYF. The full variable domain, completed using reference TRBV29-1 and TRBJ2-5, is SAVISQKPSRDICQRGTSLTIQCQVDSQVTMMFWYRQQPGQSLTLIATANQGSEATYESGFVIDKFPISRPNLTFSTLTVSNMSPEDSSIYLCSVVDSYETQYFGPGTRLLVL.

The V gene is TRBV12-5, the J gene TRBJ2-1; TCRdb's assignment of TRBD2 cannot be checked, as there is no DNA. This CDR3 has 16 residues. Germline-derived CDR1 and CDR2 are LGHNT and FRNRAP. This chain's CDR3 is CASGLILAMDSNEQFF.